The 19 T cell receptor beta chains in this list originate from one sample, sequenced in a study of T cell responses to AZD1222 COVID-19 vaccine listed by TCRdb under 2021. Libraries were made using the immunoSEQ multiplex PCR assay. The table was pulled from immuneACCESS by TCRdb, which kept in-frame rearrangements only. Such tables lose some clones; where checked, under half of the loss comes from unresolved V genes, and the rest has no known cause. The table for this sample lists about 100,000 clones; about 90% of them were counted only once. 15% to 20% of the sample is held by the ten biggest clonotypes. The time point label here, explained by the study, means: baseline before first vaccination. Here the sequenced sample was peripheral blood, taken on day 0 of AZD1222 vaccination. The receptors shown here come from an adult in good health.

The chain links TRBV5-1 to TRBJ2-3; TRBD2 is a possible D gene (5 bases). Trimming took off 4 bases at V and 5 bases at J, with 17 bases between the two ends. This CDR3 is built from 15 residues. Germline V CDR1 and CDR2: SGHRS, YFSETQ. The CDR3 DNA sequence: TGCGCCAGCAGCCAAATAGAGGGAACTGGAGATACGCAGTATTTT. This translates into CASSQIEGTGDTQYF.

The V gene is TRBV7-8, the J gene TRBJ2-1; D is unclear. The CDR3 loop spans 14 amino acids. Germline-derived CDR1 and CDR2 are SGHVS and FQNEAQ. Deletions cut 1 base from V and 7 bases from J, with 11 bases between. The CDR3 is CASSLGIARNEQFF. The CDR3 region has the DNA TGTGCCAGCAGCTTAGGAATCGCGAGGAATGAGCAGTTCTTC.

The chain employs TRBV6-4 and TRBJ1-1; the D gene is possibly TRBD1 (6 bases). V lost 3 bases and J lost 0, with 14 bases in between. The CDR3 is 16 residues long. Germline CDR1 reads MRHNA; CDR2 reads SNTAGT. The CDR3 DNA is TGTGCCAGCAGTGATCAACAGGGACCCTTGAACACTGAAGCTTTCTTT. Its protein is CASSDQQGPLNTEAFF.

The chain has TRBV6-5 and TRBJ2-2; the D gene is possibly TRBD1 (6 bases). CDR3 length equals 15 residues. The germline CDR1 and CDR2 sequences are MNHEY and SVGAGI. The ends were cut back, 7 bases at V and 6 bases at J, with 18 bases in the middle. CDR3 residues: CASTWTVGPAGELFF. In DNA form, the CDR3 reads TGTGCCAGCACATGGACAGTAGGGCCCGCCGGGGAGCTGTTTTTT.

This clone was recorded once. One junction end disagrees with the germline gene, perhaps due to a read error. The rearrangement joins TRBV19 to TRBJ1-1; D ambiguous. CDR3 length: 10 amino acids. The germline V gene has CDR1 LNHDA and CDR2 SQIVND (reference sequence). The CDR3 region is CASSMVGFEF. Written as DNA, the CDR3 is TGTGCCAGTAGTATGGTAGGGTTCGAATTT.

The chain has TRBV6-2 or TRBV6-3 and TRBJ2-3, with a tentative D call TRBD2 (5 bases). Germline V gene lookup returns CDR1 MNHEY and CDR2 SVGEGT. Trimming removed 5 bases at V and 7 bases at J, with 13 bases between. The length of the CDR3 is 13 residues. The CDR3 DNA reads as TGTGCCAGCAGTACGGGGAGATTGAATACGCAGTATTTT. Amino acid sequence: CASSTGRLNTQYF.

V usage is TRBV27 and J usage is TRBJ2-1; 7 nucleotides agree with TRBD2. Germline values: CDR1 MNHEY, CDR2 SMNVEV (reference sequence). The CDR3 spans 16 residues. Unmatched junction bases numbered 3, after V lost 1 base and J lost 0 bases. The CDR3 region has the DNA TGTGCCAGCAGTTTATATCGCGGGAGCTCCTACAATGAGCAGTTCTTC. This codes for CASSLYRGSSYNEQFF.

The chain recombines TRBV19 with TRBJ1-1, with 9 positions matching TRBD1. V trimming: 8 bases; J trimming: 3 bases; junction bases outside the gene matches: 4. The germline V gene has CDR1 LNHDA and CDR2 SQIVND (reference sequence). The CDR3 contains 13 residues. In DNA form, the CDR3 reads TGTGCCAGTGTGACAGGGGGAGACACTGAAGCTTTCTTT. Amino acid sequence: CASVTGGDTEAFF.

The chain joins TRBV15 to TRBJ2-6; 8 bases fit TRBD2. Germline values: CDR1 LNHNV, CDR2 YYDKDF (reference sequence). This CDR3 has 21 residues. The ends lost 3 bases at V and 0 bases at J; junction bases unmatched: 16. This CDR3 is CATSRKWVWREEISGANVLTF. The CDR3 bases are TGTGCCACCAGCAGGAAGTGGGTTTGGCGGGAGGAGATCTCTGGGGCCAACGTCCTGACTTTC.

V gene TRBV3-1 (or the pseudogene TRBV3-2) combines with J gene TRBJ2-2; D ambiguous. This CDR3 comprises 15 residues. V was shortened by 1 base and J by 1 base, with 7 bases between the two germline ends. The germline gives CDR1 LGHDT, CDR2 YNNKEL (reference sequence). The CDR3 coding sequence is TGTGCCAGCAGCCAAGCTTCGGTGAACACCGGGGAGCTGTTTTTT. Protein product: CASSQASVNTGELFF.

The chain carries TRBV18 and TRBJ1-5, with D maybe TRBD1 (6 bases). Deletions cut 6 bases from V and 2 bases from J, with 14 bases between. Per the germline V gene, CDR1 is KGHSH and CDR2 is LQKENI. The CDR3 spans 15 residues. DNA of the CDR3: TGTGCCAGCTCCCCCACGGGGGCCGGCAATCAGCCCCAGCATTTT. Translated: CASSPTGAGNQPQHF.

The rearrangement links TRBV10-3 to TRBJ2-1; 14 bases are shared with TRBD2. Trimming took 11 bases from V and 2 from J; bases not matched to a gene: 11. The length of the CDR3 is 17 residues. Germline V lookup: CDR1 ENHRY, CDR2 SYGVKD. The CDR3 sequence: CAATGTSGRGAYNEQFF. As DNA, the CDR3 is TGTGCCGCCACCGGGACTAGCGGGAGAGGTGCCTACAATGAGCAGTTCTTC.

The rearrangement joins TRBV7-3 to TRBJ1-6; the match to TRBD1 covers 7 bases. This CDR3 contains 14 residues. Trimming at V came to 3 bases and at J to 7 bases, leaving 3 bases not matched to a gene. Germline V lookup: CDR1 SGHTA, CDR2 FQGTGA. CDR3 bases: TGTGCCAGCAGCTTGGGACAGACAAATTCACCCCTCCACTTT. Protein sequence: CASSLGQTNSPLHF.

To note about this clone: An end of the junction differs from the germline gene, which may be a read error. The chain joins TRBV27 to TRBJ2-7, with 13 bases that match TRBD2. The germline V gene encodes CDR1 MNHEY and CDR2 SMNVEV (reference sequence). This CDR3 has 13 residues. The CDR3 DNA reads TGTGCCAGCAGTTGGGGACTAGCGGGGATGTTTCACTTC. Amino acids: CASSWGLAGMFHF.

This chain connects TRBV29-1 to TRBJ2-7, with D unclear. The CDR3 totals 12 residues. Trimming stripped 4 bases from V and 0 bases from J, with 7 bases between. CDR1 is SQVTM and CDR2 is ANQGSEA in the germline V gene. This chain's CDR3 is CSVVPNSYEQYF. In DNA, the CDR3 is TGCAGCGTTGTGCCGAACTCCTACGAGCAGTACTTC.

This clone was seen only a few times. The chain links TRBV19 to TRBJ2-1, with D hard to call. Germline CDR1 is LNHDA and CDR2 is SQIVND (reference sequence). The CDR3 runs 14 residues. Trimming removed 5 bases at V and 4 bases at J, with 12 bases between. The CDR3 sequence is CASSLFLGYNEQFF. The CDR3 region has the DNA TGTGCCAGTAGTCTCTTCTTGGGTTACAATGAGCAGTTCTTC.

The genes are TRBV27 and TRBJ1-5; D unclear. Trimming shortened V by 2 bases and J by 9 bases, and 17 bases separated the two germline ends. This CDR3 region has 15 residues. From germline, CDR1 is MNHEY and CDR2 SMNVEV (reference sequence). CDR3 nucleotide sequence: TGTGCCAGCAGTTTACAGTCGGGCCTCGTGTGGCCCCAGCATTTT. Its protein is CASSLQSGLVWPQHF.

This clone has only a few counts. This chain connects TRBV19 to TRBJ1-5; the D gene is possibly TRBD1 (5 bases). The CDR3 consists of 15 residues. V gave up 3 bases and J gave up 4 bases, with 13 bases separating them. Germline values: CDR1 LNHDA, CDR2 SQIVND (reference sequence). In nucleotides, the CDR3 is TGTGCCAGTAGTATGTGGGGGACGGCTAATCAGCCCCAGCATTTT. It translates to CASSMWGTANQPQHF.

This chain uses TRBV18 with TRBJ2-7, with D perhaps TRBD1 (5 bases). The V end was cut by 0 bases, the J end by 6 bases, with 15 bases between. The CDR3 covers 15 residues. CDR1 KGHSH and CDR2 LQKENI come from the germline V gene. DNA for the CDR3: TGTGCCAGCTCACCACCGTCGCGGACACTCGGCGAGCAGTACTTC. It is translated as CASSPPSRTLGEQYF.